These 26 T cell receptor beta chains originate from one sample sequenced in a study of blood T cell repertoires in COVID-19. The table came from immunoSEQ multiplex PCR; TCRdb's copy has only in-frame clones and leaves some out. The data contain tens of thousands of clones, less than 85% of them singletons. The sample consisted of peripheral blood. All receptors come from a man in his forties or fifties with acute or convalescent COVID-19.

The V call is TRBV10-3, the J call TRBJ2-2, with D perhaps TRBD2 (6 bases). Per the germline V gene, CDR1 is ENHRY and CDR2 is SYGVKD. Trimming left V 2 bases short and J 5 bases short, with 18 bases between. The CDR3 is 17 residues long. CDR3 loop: CAISEVGLHQRTGELFF. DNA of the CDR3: TGTGCCATCAGTGAGGTGGGACTCCATCAGCGGACCGGGGAGCTGTTTTTT.

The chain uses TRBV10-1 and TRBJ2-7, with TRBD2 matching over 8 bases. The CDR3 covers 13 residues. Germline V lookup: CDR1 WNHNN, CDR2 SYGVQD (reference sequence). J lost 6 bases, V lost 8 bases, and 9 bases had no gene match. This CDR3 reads CASGPAGAGEQYF. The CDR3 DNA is TGCGCCAGCGGTCCAGCGGGGGCGGGCGAGCAGTACTTC.

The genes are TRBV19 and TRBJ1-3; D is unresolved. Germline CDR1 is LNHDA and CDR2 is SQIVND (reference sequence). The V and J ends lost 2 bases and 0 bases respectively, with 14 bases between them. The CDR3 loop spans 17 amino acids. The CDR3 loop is CASSIKYPVVSGNTIYF. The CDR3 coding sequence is TGTGCCAGTAGTATAAAGTACCCGGTGGTCTCTGGAAACACCATATATTTT.

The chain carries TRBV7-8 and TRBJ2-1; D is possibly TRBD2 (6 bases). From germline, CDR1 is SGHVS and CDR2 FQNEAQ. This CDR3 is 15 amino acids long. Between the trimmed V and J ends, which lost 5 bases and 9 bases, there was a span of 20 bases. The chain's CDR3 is CASSPNSGGGGEQFF. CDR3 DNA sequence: TGTGCCAGCAGCCCGAACTCCGGTGGGGGAGGTGAGCAGTTCTTC.

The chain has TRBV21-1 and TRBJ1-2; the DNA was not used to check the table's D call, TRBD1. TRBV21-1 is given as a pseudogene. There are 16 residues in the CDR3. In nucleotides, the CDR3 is TGTGCCAGCTTAATGGGAGACAGGGAATGCCTCAGTGGCTACACCTTC. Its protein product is CASLMGDRECLSGYTF.

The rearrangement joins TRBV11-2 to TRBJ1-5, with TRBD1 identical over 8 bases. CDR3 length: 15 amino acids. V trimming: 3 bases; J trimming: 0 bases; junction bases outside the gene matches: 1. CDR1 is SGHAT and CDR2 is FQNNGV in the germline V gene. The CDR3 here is CASSLTGDSNQPQHF. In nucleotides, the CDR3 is TGTGCCAGCAGCTTGACAGGGGATAGCAATCAGCCCCAGCATTTT.

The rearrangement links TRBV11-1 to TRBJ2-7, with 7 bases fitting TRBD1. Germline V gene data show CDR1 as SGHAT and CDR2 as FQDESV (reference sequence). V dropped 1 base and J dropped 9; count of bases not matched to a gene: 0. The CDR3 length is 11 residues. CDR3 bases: TGTGCCAGCAGCTTAGAGGGGGCGCAGTACTTC. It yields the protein CASSLEGAQYF.

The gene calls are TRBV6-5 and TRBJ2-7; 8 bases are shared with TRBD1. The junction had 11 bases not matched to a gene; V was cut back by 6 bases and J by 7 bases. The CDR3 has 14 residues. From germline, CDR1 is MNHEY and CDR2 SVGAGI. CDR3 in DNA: TGTGCCAGCAGCGTGGCAGGGGGCGCGGGGGAGCAGTACTTC. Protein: CASSVAGGAGEQYF.

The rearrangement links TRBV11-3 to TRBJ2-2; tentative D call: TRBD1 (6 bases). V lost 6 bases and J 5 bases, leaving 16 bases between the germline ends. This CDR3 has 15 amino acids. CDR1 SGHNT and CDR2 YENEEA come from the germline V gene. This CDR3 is CASSSLGAETGELFF. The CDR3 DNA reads TGTGCCAGCAGTTCTTTGGGGGCGGAAACCGGGGAGCTGTTTTTT.

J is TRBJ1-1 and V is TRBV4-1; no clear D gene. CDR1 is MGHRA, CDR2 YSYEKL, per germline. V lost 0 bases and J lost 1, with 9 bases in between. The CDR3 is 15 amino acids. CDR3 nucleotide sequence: TGCGCCAGCAGCCAAGAGAGGGTCGGGAACACTGAAGCTTTCTTT. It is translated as CASSQERVGNTEAFF.

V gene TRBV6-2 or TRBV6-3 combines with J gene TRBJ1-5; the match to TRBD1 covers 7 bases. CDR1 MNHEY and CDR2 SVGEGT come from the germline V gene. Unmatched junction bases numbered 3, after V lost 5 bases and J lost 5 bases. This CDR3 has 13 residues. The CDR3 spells CASSRDRDQPQHF. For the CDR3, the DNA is TGTGCCAGCAGTCGGGACAGAGATCAGCCCCAGCATTTT.

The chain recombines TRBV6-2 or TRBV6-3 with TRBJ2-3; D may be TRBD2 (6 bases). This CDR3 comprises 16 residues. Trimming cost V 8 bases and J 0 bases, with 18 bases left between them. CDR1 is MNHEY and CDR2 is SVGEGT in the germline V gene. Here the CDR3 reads CASRLGLAQSTDTQYF. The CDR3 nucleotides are TGTGCCAGCCGTTTGGGCCTAGCGCAGAGCACAGATACGCAGTATTTT.

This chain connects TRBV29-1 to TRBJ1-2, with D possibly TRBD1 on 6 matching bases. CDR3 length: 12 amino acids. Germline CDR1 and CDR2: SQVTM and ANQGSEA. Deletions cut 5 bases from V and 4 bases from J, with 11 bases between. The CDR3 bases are TGCAGCGTTTCGGACAGAGGCTATGGCTACACCTTC. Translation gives CSVSDRGYGYTF.

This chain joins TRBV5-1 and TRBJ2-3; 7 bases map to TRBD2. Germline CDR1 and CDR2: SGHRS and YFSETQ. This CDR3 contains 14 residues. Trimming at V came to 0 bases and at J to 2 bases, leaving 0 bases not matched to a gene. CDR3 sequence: CASSLGLATDTQYF. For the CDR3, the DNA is TGCGCCAGCAGCTTGGGACTAGCCACAGATACGCAGTATTTT.

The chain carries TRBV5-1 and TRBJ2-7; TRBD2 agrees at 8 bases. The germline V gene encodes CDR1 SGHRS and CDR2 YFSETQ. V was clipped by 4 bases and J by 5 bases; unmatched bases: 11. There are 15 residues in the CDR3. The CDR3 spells CASSTVGTRIDEQYF. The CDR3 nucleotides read TGCGCCAGCAGCACTGTAGGGACTAGAATCGACGAGCAGTACTTC.

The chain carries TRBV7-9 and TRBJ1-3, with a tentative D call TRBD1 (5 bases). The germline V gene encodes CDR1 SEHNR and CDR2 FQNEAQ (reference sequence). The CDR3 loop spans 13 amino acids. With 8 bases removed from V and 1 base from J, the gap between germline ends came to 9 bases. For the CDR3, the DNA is TGTGCCAGCGGAAGGGGTTCTGGAAACACCATATATTTT. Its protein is CASGRGSGNTIYF.

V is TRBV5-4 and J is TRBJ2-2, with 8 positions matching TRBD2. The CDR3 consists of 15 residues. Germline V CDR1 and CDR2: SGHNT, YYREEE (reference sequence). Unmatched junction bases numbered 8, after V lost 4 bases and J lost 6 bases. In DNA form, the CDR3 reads TGTGCCAGCAGCGTGGCGGGGGGACACGCCGGGGAGCTGTTTTTT. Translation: CASSVAGGHAGELFF.

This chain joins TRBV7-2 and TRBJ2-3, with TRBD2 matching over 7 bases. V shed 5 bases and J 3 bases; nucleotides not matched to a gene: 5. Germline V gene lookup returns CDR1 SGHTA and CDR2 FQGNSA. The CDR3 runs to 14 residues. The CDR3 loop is CASSPGLVTDTQYF. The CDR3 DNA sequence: TGTGCCAGCAGCCCCGGACTAGTGACAGATACGCAGTATTTT.

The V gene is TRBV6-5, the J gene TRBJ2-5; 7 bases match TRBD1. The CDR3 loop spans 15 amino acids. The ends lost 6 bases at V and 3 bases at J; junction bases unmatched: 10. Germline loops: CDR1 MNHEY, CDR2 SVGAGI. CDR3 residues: CASRQSTGAEETQYF. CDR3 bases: TGTGCCAGCAGACAATCCACAGGGGCTGAAGAGACCCAGTACTTC.

The CDR3 DNA is TGCGCCAGCAGCTTGTCCGGACAGAGTAATGAAAAACTGTTTTTT. Translated, it gives CASSLSGQSNEKLFF. The chain combines TRBV5-1 with TRBJ1-4; possibly TRBD1 for D (6 bases). Trimming took 1 base from V and 4 from J, leaving 11 bases between them. This CDR3 region has 15 residues. CDR1 is SGHRS, CDR2 YFSETQ, per germline.

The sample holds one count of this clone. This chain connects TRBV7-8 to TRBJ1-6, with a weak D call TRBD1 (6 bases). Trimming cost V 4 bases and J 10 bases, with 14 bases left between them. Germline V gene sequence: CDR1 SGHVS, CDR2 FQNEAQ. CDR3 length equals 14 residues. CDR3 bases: TGTGCCAGCAGCTCTGGGGGCATGGGATCACCCCTCCACTTT. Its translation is CASSSGGMGSPLHF.

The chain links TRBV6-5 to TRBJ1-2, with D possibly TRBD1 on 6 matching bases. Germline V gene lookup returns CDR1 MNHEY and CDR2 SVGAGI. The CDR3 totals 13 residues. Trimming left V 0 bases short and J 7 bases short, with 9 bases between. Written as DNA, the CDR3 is TGTGCCAGCAGTTACTCCCAACAGGGTGGCTACACCTTC. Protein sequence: CASSYSQQGGYTF.

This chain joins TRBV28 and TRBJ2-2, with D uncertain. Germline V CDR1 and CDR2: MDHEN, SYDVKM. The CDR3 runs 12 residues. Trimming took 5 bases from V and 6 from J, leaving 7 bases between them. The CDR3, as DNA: TGTGCCAGCAGTCCGTATCCCGGGGAGCTGTTTTTT. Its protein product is CASSPYPGELFF.

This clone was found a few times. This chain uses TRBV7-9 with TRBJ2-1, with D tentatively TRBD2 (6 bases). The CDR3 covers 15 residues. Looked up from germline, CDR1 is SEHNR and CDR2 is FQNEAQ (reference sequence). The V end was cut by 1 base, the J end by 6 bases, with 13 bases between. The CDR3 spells CASSLGGGIINEQFF. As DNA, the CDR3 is TGTGCCAGCAGCTTAGGCGGCGGGATTATCAATGAGCAGTTCTTC.

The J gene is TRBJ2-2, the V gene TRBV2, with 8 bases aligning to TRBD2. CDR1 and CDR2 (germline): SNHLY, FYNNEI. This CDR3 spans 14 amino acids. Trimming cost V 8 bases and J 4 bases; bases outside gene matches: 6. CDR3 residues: CASLSGSGTGELFF. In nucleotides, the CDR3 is TGTGCCAGCCTAAGCGGGAGTGGCACCGGGGAGCTGTTTTTT.

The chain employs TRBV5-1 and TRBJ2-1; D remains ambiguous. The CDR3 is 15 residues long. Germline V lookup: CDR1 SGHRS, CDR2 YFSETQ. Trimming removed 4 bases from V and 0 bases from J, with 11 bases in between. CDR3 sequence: CASSVPMSSYNEQFF. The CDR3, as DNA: TGCGCCAGCAGCGTTCCTATGAGCTCCTACAATGAGCAGTTCTTC.